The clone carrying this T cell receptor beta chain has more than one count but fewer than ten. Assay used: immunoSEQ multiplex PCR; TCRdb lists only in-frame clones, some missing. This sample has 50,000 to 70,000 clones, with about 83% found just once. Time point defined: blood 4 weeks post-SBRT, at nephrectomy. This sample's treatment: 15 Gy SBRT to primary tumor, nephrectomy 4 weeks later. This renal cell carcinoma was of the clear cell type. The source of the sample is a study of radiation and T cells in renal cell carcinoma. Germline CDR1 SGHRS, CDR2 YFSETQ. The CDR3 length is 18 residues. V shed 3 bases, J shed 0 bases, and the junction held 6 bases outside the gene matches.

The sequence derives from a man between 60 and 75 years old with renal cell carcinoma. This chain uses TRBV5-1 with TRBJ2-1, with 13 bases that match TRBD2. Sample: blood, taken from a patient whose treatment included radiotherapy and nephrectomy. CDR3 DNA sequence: TGCGCCAGCAGCTCAGGGACTAGCGGGGAAATCTCCTACAATGAGCAGTTCTTC. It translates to CASSSGTSGEISYNEQFF.